This entry lists 7 T cell receptor beta chains sequenced from one sample in a study of vaccination effects on CD4 cells after COVID-19. The antigens of these receptors remain unknown. Here immunoSEQ multiplex PCR was the method, and the copy in TCRdb shows in-frame clones only, minus some. The data show around 32,000 clones, under 75% seen once. Antigen-specific CD4+ T cells expanded by the ViraFEST assay with viral peptide pools were then sequenced. Scientists isolated CD4+ T cells after an approximately ten-day culture period ended. Either the BNT162b2 or mRNA-1273 vaccine was given to participants in two doses. Sequencing was performed on CD4+ T cells from PBMCs cultured with HCoV-229E spike peptides, taken after COVID-19 vaccination. These receptor sequences come from a human donor who received a COVID-19 vaccine.

CDR3 sequence reads: CATRREDANYGYTF. Here the CDR3 DNA reads TGTGCCACCCGCCGGGAGGATGCTAACTATGGCTACACCTTC. The chain links TRBV6-5 to TRBJ1-2; no clear D gene. CDR3 size: 14 residues. Per the germline V gene, CDR1 is MNHEY and CDR2 is SVGAGI. V was pared by 10 bases and J by 0 bases, with 15 bases between.

V usage is TRBV7-2 and J usage is TRBJ2-7; 9 nucleotides match TRBD2. The CDR3 totals 15 residues. V was clipped by 2 bases and J by 1 base; unmatched bases: 3. CDR1 and CDR2 from the germline V gene are SGHTA and FQGNSA. The CDR3 protein is CASSLLAGHSYEQYF. CDR3 bases: TGTGCCAGCAGCTTACTAGCGGGACATTCCTACGAGCAGTACTTC.

This rearrangement joins TRBV24-1 to TRBJ1-6; 9 bases are a match to TRBD1. The CDR3 consists of 16 residues. Germline CDR1 KGHDR, CDR2 SFDVKD. The J segment lost 9 bases and the V segment lost 3 bases, leaving 8 bases of the junction unmatched. Here the CDR3 reads CATSDRVRDRASPLHF. Written as DNA, the CDR3 is TGTGCCACCAGTGATCGCGTCAGGGACAGGGCTTCACCCCTCCACTTT.

This chain uses TRBV11-3 with TRBJ2-7, with TRBD1 identical over 12 bases. The CDR3 loop spans 16 amino acids. In germline, CDR1 is SGHNT, CDR2 YENEEA. The trim removed 4 bases at V and 3 bases at J, leaving 7 bases unmatched. CDR3 region: CASSYGTGGYGYEQYF. The CDR3 DNA sequence: TGTGCCAGCAGCTACGGGACAGGGGGCTATGGCTACGAGCAGTACTTC.

DNA of the CDR3: TGCGCCAGCAGCACCGAGCGTCAGCAGTTCTTC. This gives the protein CASSTERQQFF. This chain uses TRBV5-1 with TRBJ2-1; no firm D call. The V gene lost 4 bases and the J gene lost 11 bases, with 10 bases spanning the gap. CDR3 size: 11 residues. Per germline, CDR1 SGHRS and CDR2 YFSETQ. Using reference TRBV5-1 and TRBJ2-1 for the parts outside the CDR3, the full variable domain is KAGVTQTPRYLIKTRGQQVTLSCSPISGHRSVSWYQQTPGQGLQFLFEYFSETQRNKGNFPGRFSGRQFSNSRSEMNVSTLELGDSALYLCASSTERQQFFGPGTRLTVL.

The rearrangement links TRBV4-2 to TRBJ1-5; 9 nucleotides match TRBD1. J gave up 4 bases and V 4 bases, and 2 bases lay outside the gene matches. The CDR3 length is 14 residues. CDR1 is LGHNA and CDR2 is YNFKEQ in the germline V gene. This CDR3 reads CASSPGTGNQPQHF. The CDR3 DNA sequence: TGTGCCAGCAGCCCTGGGACAGGGAATCAGCCCCAGCATTTT.

The V gene is TRBV7-9, the J gene TRBJ2-7, with D maybe TRBD2 (5 bases). This CDR3 has 14 residues. CDR1 and CDR2 from the germline V gene are SEHNR and FQNEAQ (reference sequence). Trimming removed 1 base at V and 3 bases at J, with 10 bases between. The chain's CDR3 is CASSLGLGNYEQYF. The CDR3 DNA reads TGTGCCAGCAGCTTAGGTCTCGGGAACTACGAGCAGTACTTC. Combining the CDR3 with reference TRBV7-9 and TRBJ2-7 gives the whole variable domain DTGVSQNPRHKITKRGQNVTFRCDPISEHNRLYWYRQTLGQGPEFLTYFQNEAQLEKSRLLSDRFSAERPKGSFSTLEIQRTEQGDSAMYLCASSLGLGNYEQYFGPGTRLTVT.